This TCR beta chain was identified during a study of human T cells and chemical hapten exposure. About the research overall: Upper inner arm skin measuring about 2 cm by about 2 cm received 2% DPC for sensitization.

Library preparation tagged each individual cDNA molecule with a unique molecular identifier. MiXCR, run by TCRdb on the RACE reads, gives a single entry per CDR3 protein. The sample holds just over 350,000 distinct CDR3 sequences, 6% to 7% seen once. Germline assignment: CDR1 MNHEY and CDR2 SVGAGI. CDR3 length: 16 amino acids. V was clipped by 6 bases and J by 0 bases, with 16 bases between them. Study-wide results and limits: Among TCRs, those above 1 in 1000 frequency were unaffected by DPC sensitization.

Specified time point: patch test 2, 6 weeks after DPC sensitization. Treatment in this sample: therapeutic diphenylcyclopropenone sensitization with weekly scalp DPC. This clonotype was found a few times. Antigen: not known. The specimen comprised whole blood, sampled in connection with sensitization to the hapten diphenylcyclopropenone (DPC). This TCR was sampled from a woman under 30 with alopecia areata. Some clones in this sample may be carry-over from other donors' samples. The chain joins TRBV6-5 to TRBJ2-3; D could derive from TRBD1 or TRBD2 (5 bases each). CDR3 nucleotides: TGTGCCAGCAGCCGGGGACGCCCGACAAGCACAGATACGCAGTATTTT. Protein sequence: CASSRGRPTSTDTQYF.